This entry concerns a single T cell receptor beta chain. Regarding time point: patch test 3, about 24 weeks after DPC sensitization. Treatment meaning: therapeutic diphenylcyclopropenone sensitization with weekly scalp DPC. Researchers sampled blood before each patch test went on. This entry is derived from a study of human T cells and chemical hapten exposure. Trimming took off 6 bases at V and 6 bases at J, with 11 bases between the two ends. Germline V CDR1 and CDR2: SQVTM, ANQGSEA. The CDR3 runs to 11 residues. In TCRdb, the RACE reads were re-called with MiXCR into one record per CDR3 protein. The table lists about 190,000 distinct CDR3 sequences, around a quarter of them singletons, with over 2% in the top ten.

The source is a woman between 40 and 50 years old with alopecia areata. Some clones in this sample may be carry-over from other donors' samples. The J gene is TRBJ1-1, the V gene TRBV29-1; tentatively, D is TRBD1 (5 bases). The sample in question was whole blood, obtained in connection with sensitization to the hapten diphenylcyclopropenone (DPC). Here the CDR3 DNA reads TGCAGCGTCTCAGGGAGGGCTGAAGCTTTCTTT. Encoded protein: CSVSGRAEAFF.